This T cell receptor (beta chain) was obtained from a study of monozygotic twins with inflammatory bowel disease (dated by TCRdb to between 2019 and 2020). For the study in its entirety: In total, around 28 monozygotic twin pairs made up the full study: 19 Danish pairs, all IBD-discordant, plus nine German pairs, of which four were IBD-concordant and five were IBD-discordant. Disease-associated traits were sought mainly through comparisons between IBD patients and their genetically identical healthy co-twins within discordant pairs. Each individual had, on average, about 151 000 unique TCRalpha sequences and 181 000 unique TCRbeta sequences available for analysis.

Details on this clonotype: No antigen is known for it.

General findings and caveats noted by the study authors: A decrease in TCRbeta repertoire diversity, as measured by inverse Simpson index, was observed in IBD patients compared with their healthy co-twins. Repertoire similarity did not differ between concordant and discordant twins, which could be due to limited statistical power. Fewer clonotypes were shared with other individuals by IBD patients than by healthy twins, most markedly in patients showing signs of disease activity. The analysis was unable to tell different T cell subtypes apart. Background noise and inter-individual variability may have been introduced into the repertoires by the differing immunosuppressive treatments among patients. The results gave no support for a single strong signal or clonotype linked to IBD.

From each donor, an approximately 2.5 ml peripheral blood sample was collected into PAXgene tubes and stored at -80 degrees C. Without any T cell sorting, total RNA was extracted from whole blood using the PAXgene blood miRNA kit on an automated QIAcube. Deep TCRalpha and TCRbeta repertoire profiling with unique molecular barcoding was performed on peripheral blood of monozygotic twin pairs concordant or discordant for inflammatory bowel disease. Smoking habits were recorded for all twin pairs, and individuals were classified as current, former or never smokers. In the germline V gene, CDR1 corresponds to SGHVS and CDR2 to FQNEAQ. The CDR3 numbers 15 residues from cysteine through phenylalanine. DNA is not recorded here. The library was built by means of 5' RACE. Each TCR library was prepared from about 3.5 ug of total RNA. For each sample, cDNA synthesis with SMARTScribe reverse transcriptase was split into eight separate reactions. During cDNA synthesis, template switching introduced unique molecular identifiers that contained a 6-nucleotide sample barcode. TCRalpha and TCRbeta cDNA was amplified by two nested PCRs of roughly 16 and 10 cycles, with bead purification after each PCR. Before amplification, the cDNA was treated with uracil DNA-glycosylase and purified using the QIAquick PCR purification kit. The second PCR was the step at which Illumina TruSeq-compatible adapters and sample-specific barcodes were added. Library quality and concentration were checked on TapeStation and Qubit, and libraries were pooled at 5 to 6.5 ng each. The pooled libraries were sequenced with 2 x 100 bp reads and custom sequencing primers on an Illumina HiSeq2500 single-index Rapid Run. From the authors' description of their analysis: UMI-based consensus assembly with MiGEC version 1.2.6 was used to correct PCR and sequencing errors. MiXCR version 2.1.1 was used to carry out V(D)J alignment, clonotype assembly and CDR3 extraction. Gene usage, clonotype sharing and MAIT/NKT TCR abundance were normalised by analysing the top 1000, 10 000 and 20 000 clonotypes per sample. After downsampling to 27 000 UMIs, diversity was calculated as the inverse Simpson index using the vegan R package. Paired Mann-Whitney U tests were applied to discordant twin pairs, with Benjamini-Hochberg correction for multiple testing. TCRdb reprocessed the sequencing reads and holds a single record per CDR3 protein sequence, with no DNA. TCRdb assigned the V and J calls; the authors' analysis was not used. The sample's records list about 380,000 distinct CDR3 sequences. The ten largest clones add up to about 2.5% of the sample.

Sequencing was carried out using blood. The chain uses TRBV7-8 and TRBJ2-2; the D call of TRBD1 rests on TCRdb alone, since no DNA is present to check it. The sequence derives from a human donor with ulcerative colitis or Crohn's disease, or a healthy co-twin of an affected twin (not recorded which). The CDR3 sequence is CASSRGQGAIGELFF.